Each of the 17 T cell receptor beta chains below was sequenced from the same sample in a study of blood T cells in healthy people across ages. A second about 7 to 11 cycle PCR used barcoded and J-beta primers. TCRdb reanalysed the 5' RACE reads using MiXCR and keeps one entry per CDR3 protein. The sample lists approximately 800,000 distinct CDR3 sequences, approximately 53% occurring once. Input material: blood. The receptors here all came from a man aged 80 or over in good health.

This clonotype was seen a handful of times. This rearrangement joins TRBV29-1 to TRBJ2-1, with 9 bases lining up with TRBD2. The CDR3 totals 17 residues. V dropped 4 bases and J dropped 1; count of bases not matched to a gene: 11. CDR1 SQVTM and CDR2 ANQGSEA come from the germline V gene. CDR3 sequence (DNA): TGCAGCGTTGTCGGTAGCGGGAGTGGTTTGTCCTACAATGAGCAGTTCTTC. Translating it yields CSVVGSGSGLSYNEQFF.

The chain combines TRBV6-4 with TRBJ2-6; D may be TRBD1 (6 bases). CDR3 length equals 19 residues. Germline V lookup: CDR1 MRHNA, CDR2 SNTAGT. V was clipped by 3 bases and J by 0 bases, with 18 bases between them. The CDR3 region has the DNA TGTGCCAGCAGTGATAGGGAAAACAGGGTAATCTCTGGGGCCAACGTCCTGACTTTC. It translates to CASSDRENRVISGANVLTF.

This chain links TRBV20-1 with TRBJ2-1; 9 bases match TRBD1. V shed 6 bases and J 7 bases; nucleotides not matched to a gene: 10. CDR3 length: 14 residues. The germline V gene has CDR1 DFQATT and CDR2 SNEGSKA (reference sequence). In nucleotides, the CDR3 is TGCAGTGCCGGCCGGGACAGGGTTTTGAATGAGCAGTTCTTC. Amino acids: CSAGRDRVLNEQFF.

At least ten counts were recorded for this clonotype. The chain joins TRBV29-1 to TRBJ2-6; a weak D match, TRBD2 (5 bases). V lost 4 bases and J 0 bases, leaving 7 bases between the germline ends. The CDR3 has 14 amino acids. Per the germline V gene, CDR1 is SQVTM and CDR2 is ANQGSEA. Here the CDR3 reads CSVARDSGANVLTF. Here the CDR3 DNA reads TGCAGCGTTGCGAGGGACTCTGGGGCCAACGTCCTGACTTTC.

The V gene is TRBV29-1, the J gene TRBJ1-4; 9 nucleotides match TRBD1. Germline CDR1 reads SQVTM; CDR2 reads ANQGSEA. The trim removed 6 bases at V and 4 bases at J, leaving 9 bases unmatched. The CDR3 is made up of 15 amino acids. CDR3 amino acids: CSVPAGTGINEKLFF. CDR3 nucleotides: TGCAGCGTCCCCGCCGGGACAGGGATTAATGAAAAACTGTTTTTT.

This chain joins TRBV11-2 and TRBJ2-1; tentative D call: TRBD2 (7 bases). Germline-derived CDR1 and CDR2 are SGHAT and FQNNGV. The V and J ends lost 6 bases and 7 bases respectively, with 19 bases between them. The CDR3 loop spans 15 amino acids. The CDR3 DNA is TGTGCCAGCAGACAACTCCGGGGGAGGGGGAATGAGCAGTTCTTC. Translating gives CASRQLRGRGNEQFF.

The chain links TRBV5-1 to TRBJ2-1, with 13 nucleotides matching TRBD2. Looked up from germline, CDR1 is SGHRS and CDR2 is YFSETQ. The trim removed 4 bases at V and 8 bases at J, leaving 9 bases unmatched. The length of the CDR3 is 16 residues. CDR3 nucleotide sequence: TGCGCCAGCAGCGTGGGTCCGGGACTAGCGGGACATGAGCAGTTCTTC. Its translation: CASSVGPGLAGHEQFF.

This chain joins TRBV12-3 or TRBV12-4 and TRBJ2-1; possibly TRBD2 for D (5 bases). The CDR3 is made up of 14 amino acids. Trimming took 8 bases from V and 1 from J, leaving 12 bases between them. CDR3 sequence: CASRRDTSYNEQFF. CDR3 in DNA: TGTGCCAGCCGCCGGGATACATCCTACAATGAGCAGTTCTTC.

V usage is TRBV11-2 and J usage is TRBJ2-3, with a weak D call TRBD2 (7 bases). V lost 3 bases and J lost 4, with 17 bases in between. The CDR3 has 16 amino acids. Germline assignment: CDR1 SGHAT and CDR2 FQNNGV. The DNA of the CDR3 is TGTGCCAGCAGCTTCGGGGCTAGAGGGGGGGCAGATACGCAGTATTTT. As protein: CASSFGARGGADTQYF.

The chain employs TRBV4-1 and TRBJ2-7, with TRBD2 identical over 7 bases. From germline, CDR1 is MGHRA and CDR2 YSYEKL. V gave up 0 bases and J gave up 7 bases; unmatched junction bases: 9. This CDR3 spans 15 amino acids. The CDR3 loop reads CASSQDAGAVREQYF. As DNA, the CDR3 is TGCGCCAGCAGCCAAGACGCGGGAGCGGTTCGTGAGCAGTACTTC.

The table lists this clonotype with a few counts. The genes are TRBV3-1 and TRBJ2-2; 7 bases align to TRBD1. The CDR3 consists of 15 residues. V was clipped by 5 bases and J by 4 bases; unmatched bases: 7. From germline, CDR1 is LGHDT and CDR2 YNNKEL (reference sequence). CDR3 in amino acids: CASSSRGLGTGELFF. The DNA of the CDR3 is TGTGCCAGCAGCTCGAGGGGGCTCGGCACCGGGGAGCTGTTTTTT. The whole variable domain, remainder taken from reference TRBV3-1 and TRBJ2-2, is DTAVSQTPKYLVTQMGNDKSIKCEQNLGHDTMYWYKQDSKKFLKIMFSYNNKELIINETVPNRFSPKSPDKAHLNLHINSLELGDSAVYFCASSSRGLGTGELFFGEGSRLTVL.

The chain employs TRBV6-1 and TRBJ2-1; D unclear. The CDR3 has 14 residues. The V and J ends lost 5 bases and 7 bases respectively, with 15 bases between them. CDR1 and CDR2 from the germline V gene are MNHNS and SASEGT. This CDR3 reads CASSQFLNRNEQFF. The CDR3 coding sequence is TGTGCCAGCAGTCAATTCCTCAACCGAAATGAGCAGTTCTTC.

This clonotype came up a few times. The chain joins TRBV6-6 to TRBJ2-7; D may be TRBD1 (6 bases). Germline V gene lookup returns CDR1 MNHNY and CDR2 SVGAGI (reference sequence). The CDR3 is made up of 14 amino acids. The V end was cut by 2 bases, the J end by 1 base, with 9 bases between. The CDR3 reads CASSYEQGSYEQYF. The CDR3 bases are TGTGCCAGCAGTTACGAACAGGGTTCCTACGAGCAGTACTTC.

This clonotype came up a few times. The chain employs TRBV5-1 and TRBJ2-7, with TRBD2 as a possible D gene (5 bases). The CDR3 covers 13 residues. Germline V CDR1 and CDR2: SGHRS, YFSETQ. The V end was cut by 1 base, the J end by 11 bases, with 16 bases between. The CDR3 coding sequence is TGCGCCAGCAGCTTGAACCCCGGAGGTCGGGAGTACTTC. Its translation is CASSLNPGGREYF.

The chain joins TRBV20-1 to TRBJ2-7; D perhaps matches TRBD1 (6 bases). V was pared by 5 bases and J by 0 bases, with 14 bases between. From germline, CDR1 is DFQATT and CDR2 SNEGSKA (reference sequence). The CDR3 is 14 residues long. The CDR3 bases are TGCAGTGCTGGACAGCCAGGGATCTCCTACGAGCAGTACTTC. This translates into CSAGQPGISYEQYF.

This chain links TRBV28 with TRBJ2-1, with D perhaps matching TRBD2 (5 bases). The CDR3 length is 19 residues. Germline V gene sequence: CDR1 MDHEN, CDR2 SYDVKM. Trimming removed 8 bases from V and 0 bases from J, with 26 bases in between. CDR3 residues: CASVSERPRVESSYNEQFF. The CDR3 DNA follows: TGTGCCAGCGTTTCCGAGCGGCCAAGGGTCGAAAGCTCCTACAATGAGCAGTTCTTC.

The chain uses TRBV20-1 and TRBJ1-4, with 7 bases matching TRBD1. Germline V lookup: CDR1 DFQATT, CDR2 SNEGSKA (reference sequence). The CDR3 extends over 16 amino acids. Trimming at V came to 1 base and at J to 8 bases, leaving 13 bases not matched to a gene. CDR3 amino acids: CSARGGTARESEKLFF. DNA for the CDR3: TGCAGTGCTAGAGGGGGGACAGCCCGTGAGTCGGAAAAACTGTTTTTT.